These 8 T cell receptor beta chains share one sample of origin, sequenced in a study of OX40 agonist ivuxolimab in advanced cancers. Clones were read by immunoSEQ multiplex PCR, and TCRdb kept only the in-frame ones, dropping some. The sample holds roughly 40,000 clones, roughly 85% seen once. The source was CD4+ or CD8+ T cells sorted from blood, collected in a trial of the OX40 agonist ivuxolimab. These receptors all stem from an adult with an advanced solid tumor such as melanoma, head and neck, liver or kidney cancer.

The rearrangement links TRBV29-1 to TRBJ1-5; D ambiguous. V dropped 4 bases and J dropped 0 bases, with 4 bases sitting between them. Germline V lookup: CDR1 SQVTM, CDR2 ANQGSEA. CDR3 length equals 12 residues. The chain's CDR3 is CSVGSSNQPQHF. CDR3 coding DNA: TGCAGCGTTGGCAGTAGCAATCAGCCCCAGCATTTT.

The chain uses TRBV7-7 and TRBJ2-7; D uncertain. With 5 bases removed from V and 2 bases from J, the gap between germline ends came to 10 bases. Germline CDR1 SSHAT, CDR2 FNYEAQ (reference sequence). CDR3 length: 13 residues. DNA of the CDR3: TGTGCCAGCAGCGTATCAGGTCCCTACGAGCAGTACTTC. It specifies CASSVSGPYEQYF.

CDR3 sequence reads: CASSLGWGTEAFF. Here the CDR3 DNA reads TGTGCCAGCAGCCTTGGGTGGGGCACTGAAGCTTTCTTT. This rearrangement joins TRBV9 to TRBJ1-1; D ambiguous. Trimming took off 4 bases at V and 4 bases at J, with 11 bases between the two ends. This CDR3 contains 13 residues. Looked up from germline, CDR1 is SGDLS and CDR2 is YYNGEE. The full variable domain, completed using reference TRBV9 and TRBJ1-1, is DSGVTQTPKHLITATGQRVTLRCSPRSGDLSVYWYQQSLDQGLQFLIQYYNGEERAKGNILERFSAQQFPDLHSELNLSSLELGDSALYFCASSLGWGTEAFFGQGTRLTVV.

The chain employs TRBV6-5 and TRBJ1-2; D is possibly TRBD1 (6 bases). Germline V CDR1 and CDR2: MNHEY, SVGAGI. This CDR3 has 14 amino acids. Trimming left V 5 bases short and J 8 bases short, with 18 bases between. The CDR3 spells CASSRMVWGRGYTF. The CDR3 coding sequence is TGTGCCAGCAGTCGAATGGTCTGGGGGCGAGGCTACACCTTC.

In its sample, this clone was seen a few times. The chain links TRBV6-5 to TRBJ2-2, with unresolved D. The CDR3 has 13 residues. Deletions cut 8 bases from V and 0 bases from J, with 7 bases between. Looked up from germline, CDR1 is MNHEY and CDR2 is SVGAGI. The CDR3 loop is CASDRPNTGELFF. The CDR3 DNA sequence: TGTGCCAGCGACCGACCGAACACCGGGGAGCTGTTTTTT.

CDR3 protein: CASSVVPPVGGRWSGELFF. The CDR3 bases are TGTGCCAGCAGCGTAGTTCCCCCCGTTGGGGGGAGGTGGTCCGGGGAGCTGTTTTTT. The rearrangement uses TRBV9 and TRBJ2-2, with D possibly matching TRBD2 (6 bases). CDR1 and CDR2 from the germline V gene are SGDLS and YYNGEE. V was clipped by 0 bases and J by 6 bases, with 24 bases between them. This CDR3 contains 19 residues. Filled out from reference TRBV9 and TRBJ2-2, the complete variable domain reads DSGVTQTPKHLITATGQRVTLRCSPRSGDLSVYWYQQSLDQGLQFLIQYYNGEERAKGNILERFSAQQFPDLHSELNLSSLELGDSALYFCASSVVPPVGGRWSGELFFGEGSRLTVL.

The rearrangement uses TRBV4-3 and TRBJ1-2, with TRBD1 as a possible D gene (6 bases). Trimming removed 5 bases from V and 1 base from J, with 14 bases in between. This CDR3 spans 15 amino acids. Germline CDR1 reads LGHNA; CDR2 reads YSLEER. The CDR3 bases are TGCGCCAGCAGCGAAGGACAGCTTAATAACTATGGCTACACCTTC. Protein sequence: CASSEGQLNNYGYTF.

Points on this clone: At the DNA level, this CDR3 is encoded by other sequences in the same sample as well. The CDR3 loop is CASRLGAGELFF. For the CDR3, the DNA is TGTGCCAGTAGGCTAGGGGCCGGGGAGCTGTTTTTT. The chain has TRBV19 and TRBJ2-2; possibly TRBD1 for D (5 bases). Germline-derived CDR1 and CDR2 are LNHDA and SQIVND (reference sequence). Trimming pared 6 bases from V and 6 bases from J, leaving 8 bases between. The CDR3 has 12 amino acids.